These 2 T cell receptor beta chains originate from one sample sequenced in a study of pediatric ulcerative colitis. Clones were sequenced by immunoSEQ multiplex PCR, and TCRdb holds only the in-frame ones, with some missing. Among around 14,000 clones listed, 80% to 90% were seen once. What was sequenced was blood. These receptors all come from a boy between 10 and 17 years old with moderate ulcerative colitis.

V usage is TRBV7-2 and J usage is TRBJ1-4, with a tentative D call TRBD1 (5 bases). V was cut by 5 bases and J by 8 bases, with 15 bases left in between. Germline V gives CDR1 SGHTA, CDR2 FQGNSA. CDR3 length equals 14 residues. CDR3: CASSAGGNREKLFF. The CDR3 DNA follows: TGTGCCAGCAGCGCCGGGGGAAATCGGGAAAAACTGTTTTTT.

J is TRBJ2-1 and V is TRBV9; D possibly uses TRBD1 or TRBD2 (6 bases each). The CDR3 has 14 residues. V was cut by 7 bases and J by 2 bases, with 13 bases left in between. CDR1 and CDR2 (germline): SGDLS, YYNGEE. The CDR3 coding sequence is TGTGCCAGCGGGGGCGGGGCGCCCTACAATGAGCAGTTCTTC. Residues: CASGGGAPYNEQFF.